A selection of T cell receptor beta chains follows, all from one sample in a study of blood T cell repertoires in COVID-19. The assay was immunoSEQ multiplex PCR, and TCRdb's table has in-frame clones only and misses some. The table has approximately 82,000 clones, around 83% seen once. Specimen: peripheral blood. Receptors originate from a woman aged 55 to 70 with acute or convalescent COVID-19. CDR3s include the opening cysteine and the closing phenylalanine or tryptophan.

TRBV19 | CASSPSQGAKKEAFF
TRBV4-3 | CASSQDLYGGFNEQYF
TRBV18 | CASSPPDKNSPLHF
TRBV7-2 | CASSFAGQGVGTEAFF
TRBV5-1 | CASSLATTSGNNEQFF
TRBV5-3 | CAALKEQVYNEQFF
TRBV19 | CASSIDQSQGNGYTF
TRBV7-9 | CASSLVGGQGTAANF
TRBV7-6 | CASSPRTGGADGELFF
TRBV11-3 | CASSRDRDTEAFF
TRBV12-3/TRBV12-4 | CASSFQRGPLHF
TRBV7-9 | CASSSMGLAGSRSYEQYF
TRBV29-1 | CSGEGGKAQYF
TRBV6-2/TRBV6-3 | CASSRTGPYQGSEAFF
TRBV5-1 | CASSPPGTGGADTQYF
TRBV2 | CASRSEVLSPF
TRBV11-2 | CASSLTSGADYEQYF
TRBV19 | CASSSPRGQGLDGYTF
TRBV12-3/TRBV12-4 | CASSLLAEETQYF
TRBV6-6 | CASSYSAAGSAGELFF
TRBV7-7 | CASSLNRGSNTGELFF
TRBV7-8 | CASSRTGGEESPLHF
TRBV4-2 | CASSPETVSYGYTF
TRBV6-4 | CASSDSWGGRSYEQYF
TRBV28 | CASRTGGYGYTF
TRBV10-2 | CASSVRDRDYGYTF
TRBV10-3 | CAISQVGDTEAFF
TRBV27 | CASSLTGLGNTIYF
TRBV2 | CASSKTGLAGQETQYF
TRBV5-1 | CASSFWSFSNSPLHF
TRBV5-1 | CASSLEGRRMDEQFF
TRBV11-3 | CASSLDPSTDTQYF
TRBV30 | CAWSGSGGAGSSYNEQFF
TRBV7-9 | CASTARGNTEAFF
TRBV7-9 | CASSSRAEKLFF
TRBV7-8 | CASSLATEAFF
TRBV5-6 | CASSQMRQGITEAFF